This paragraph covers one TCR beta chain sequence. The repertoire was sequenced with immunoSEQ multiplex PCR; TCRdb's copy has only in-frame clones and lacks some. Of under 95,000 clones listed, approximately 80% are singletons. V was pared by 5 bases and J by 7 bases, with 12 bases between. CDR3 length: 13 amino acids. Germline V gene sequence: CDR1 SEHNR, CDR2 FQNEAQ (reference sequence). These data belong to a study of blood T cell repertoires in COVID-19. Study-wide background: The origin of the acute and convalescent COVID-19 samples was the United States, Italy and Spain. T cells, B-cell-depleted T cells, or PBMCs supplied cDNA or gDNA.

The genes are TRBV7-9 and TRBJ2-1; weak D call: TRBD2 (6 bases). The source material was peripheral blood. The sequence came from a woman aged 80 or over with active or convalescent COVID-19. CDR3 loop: CASSPSAGNEQFF. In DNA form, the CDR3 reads TGTGCCAGCAGCCCCTCGGCGGGGAATGAGCAGTTCTTC.